The T cell receptor beta chain under discussion was sequenced for a study of beta chain features in type 1 diabetes. Study findings and constraints: For type 1 diabetes patients, VDJ junctions showed fewer insertions and more deletions. Within patients, naive, central memory and Treg TCRB repertoires seemed more similar than within healthy donors. The question left open here concerned HLA type influencing TCRB rearrangement.

Notes on this clone: The target antigen is unknown.

The investigators reverse transcribed all of the isolated RNA, so they sequenced expressed TCRB transcripts. Using immunoSEQ multiplex PCR, the repertoire was profiled, and TCRdb retains in-frame clones only, with some absent. Of about 220,000 clones listed, about a tenth are singletons. Germline V gives CDR1 LNHNV, CDR2 YYDKDF (reference sequence). V lost 6 bases and J 4 bases, leaving 12 bases between the germline ends. The CDR3 spans 13 residues. Without exception, sorted populations had purity beyond 98%. This rearrangement joins TRBV15 to TRBJ2-5; D remains ambiguous. The TCR sequence derives from a man aged 18 to 30 in good health. Sequencing used central memory CD4+ T cells from blood. The DNA for the CDR3 is TGTGCCACCAGAGGCCCCCGTGCAGAGACCCAGTACTTC. Translated: CATRGPRAETQYF.